What follows is one T cell receptor (beta chain) and its context. This sample was taken from a study of OX40 agonist ivuxolimab in advanced cancers. CDR3 length: 16 residues. The germline gives CDR1 MNHNY, CDR2 SVGAGI (reference sequence). V dropped 4 bases and J dropped 2 bases, with 18 bases sitting between them. TCRdb's copy holds only in-frame clones and misses some; the assay was immunoSEQ multiplex PCR. Of approximately 100,000 clones detected, roughly nine tenths appear once; the ten largest clones hold around 0.5%. The starting material was CD4+ or CD8+ T cells sorted from blood, obtained in a trial of the OX40 agonist ivuxolimab. The rearrangement joins TRBV6-6 to TRBJ2-7; a possible D gene is TRBD2 (5 bases). The sequence was collected from an adult with an advanced solid tumor such as melanoma, head and neck, liver or kidney cancer. CDR3 nucleotide sequence: TGTGCCAGCAGTTCCCCCGCGGGTGGCTCCACCTACGAGCAGTACTTC. Translation: CASSSPAGGSTYEQYF.